A selection of T cell receptor beta chains follows, all from one sample in a study of identical twins. TCRdb reanalysed the 5' RACE reads using MiXCR and keeps one entry per CDR3 protein. The table lists around 340,000 distinct CDR3 sequences, approximately 10% of them singletons. Sample: naive T cells sorted from blood. The receptor source for this set is a woman aged 45-65 years in good health. CDR3s include the opening cysteine and the closing phenylalanine or tryptophan. The D gene is left open where the match is weak. Size values are once, few and many counts, or a class for expanded clones, and some rows have none.

abundance,j_gene,d_gene,v_gene,CDR3aa,CDR3nt
-,TRBJ1-1,-,TRBV5-1,CASSLGHNAATEAFF,TGCGCCAGCAGCTTGGGCCATAATGCGGCCACTGAAGCTTTCTTT
-,TRBJ2-3,TRBD2,TRBV20-1,CSARDKNSGRPQFTDTQYF,TGCAGTGCTAGAGATAAGAATAGCGGGAGGCCGCAGTTCACAGATACGCAGTATTTT
-,TRBJ1-6,-,TRBV27,CASSLVPYNSPLHF,TGTGCCAGCTCCCTGGTGCCCTATAATTCACCCCTCCACTTT
many,TRBJ2-7,TRBD1,TRBV20-1,CSASRRGQGGYEQYF,TGCAGTGCTTCCAGGAGGGGACAGGGGGGGTACGAGCAGTACTTC
many,TRBJ2-1,TRBD2,TRBV25-1,CASSNHRLAGDNEQFF,TGTGCCAGCAGTAACCATAGACTAGCGGGAGACAATGAGCAGTTCTTC
many,TRBJ2-1,TRBD2,TRBV7-9,CASSSGLVSYNEQFF,TGTGCCAGCAGCTCGGGACTAGTCTCCTACAATGAGCAGTTCTTC
few,TRBJ2-3,TRBD2,TRBV5-1,CASSSQAGVTDTQYF,TGCGCCAGCAGCTCCCAGGCGGGGGTCACAGATACGCAGTATTTT
-,TRBJ1-1,TRBD1,TRBV19,CASSTDRVGTEAFF,TGTGCCAGTAGTACCGACAGGGTTGGCACTGAAGCTTTCTTT
-,TRBJ2-3,-,TRBV20-1,CSARYSGSTDTQYF,TGCAGTGCTAGGTATAGCGGAAGCACAGATACGCAGTATTTT
many,TRBJ2-3,-,TRBV5-4,CASSLVGSTDTQYF,TGTGCCAGCAGCTTGGTGGGGTCCACAGATACGCAGTATTTT
many,TRBJ2-1,-,TRBV4-1,CASSQEYADKFF,TGCGCCAGCAGCCAAGAGTACGCAGATAAGTTCTTC